What follows are 23 T cell receptor beta chains derived from one specimen sequenced in a study of cytomegalovirus exposure and HLA in healthy donors (dated by TCRdb to about 2017). Library prep was done by the immunoSEQ multiplex PCR assay. For the multiplex PCR, a mixture combining 60 forward primers for TCR Vbeta segments and 13 reverse primers for TCR Jbeta segments was used. Held by TCRdb, this immuneACCESS table contains in-frame sequences only and omits some clones. Under half of the omission traces to an unresolved V gene where checked; the cause of the rest is unknown. Within this sample are under 200,000 clones, with about 75% of them counted one time only. The ten largest account for around 3% of the sample. The specimen sequenced was PBMCs. These TCRs come from a woman between 45 and 65 years old in good health and CMV-seropositive.

This clone was recorded only once. The gene calls are TRBV5-1 and TRBJ2-1; D ambiguous. The germline V gene has CDR1 SGHRS and CDR2 YFSETQ. The CDR3 runs to 13 residues. Deletions cut 2 bases from V and 2 bases from J, with 5 bases between. The CDR3 sequence is CASSLTAYNEQFF. The CDR3 DNA reads as TGCGCCAGCAGCTTAACAGCCTACAATGAGCAGTTCTTC.

The rearrangement joins TRBV10-1 to TRBJ2-1, with D unresolved. Per germline, CDR1 WNHNN and CDR2 SYGVQD (reference sequence). This CDR3 region has 11 residues. V lost 3 bases, J lost 5 bases, and 2 bases lay in between. The CDR3 bases are TGCGCCAGCAGTGATAACAATGAGCAGTTCTTC. It translates to CASSDNNEQFF.

The chain is built from TRBV27 and TRBJ1-6, with 8 bases that match TRBD1. This CDR3 has 15 amino acids. The ends lost 5 bases at V and 7 bases at J; junction bases unmatched: 7. Per germline, CDR1 MNHEY and CDR2 SMNVEV (reference sequence). The CDR3 here is CASSPTDRGNSPLHF. The CDR3 DNA follows: TGTGCCAGCAGTCCGACAGACAGGGGCAATTCACCCCTCCACTTT.

The genes are TRBV11-2 and TRBJ1-1; TRBD1 matches 9 bases. The CDR3 is made up of 16 amino acids. Losses at the gene ends were 7 bases for V and 0 bases for J; bases not matched to a gene: 9. Germline V gives CDR1 SGHAT, CDR2 FQNNGV. The CDR3 region is CASTRDRETVNTEAFF. The DNA of the CDR3 is TGTGCCAGCACGCGGGACAGGGAGACGGTGAACACTGAAGCTTTCTTT. Variable domain in full (rest from reference TRBV11-2 and TRBJ1-1): EAGVAQSPRYKIIEKRQSVAFWCNPISGHATLYWYQQILGQGPKLLIQFQNNGVVDDSQLPKDRFSAERLKGVDSTLKIQPAKLEDSAVYLCASTRDRETVNTEAFFGQGTRLTVV.

The rearrangement links TRBV6-6 to TRBJ1-1, with D possibly matching TRBD1 (6 bases). Germline V gene sequence: CDR1 MNHNY, CDR2 SVGAGI (reference sequence). The V end was cut by 1 base, the J end by 1 base, with 10 bases between. The CDR3 spans 15 residues. CDR3 loop: CASSYYTGTNTEAFF. The DNA for the CDR3 is TGTGCCAGCAGTTACTATACAGGGACGAACACTGAAGCTTTCTTT.

The V and J genes are TRBV5-1 and TRBJ2-7; tentatively, D is TRBD1 (8 bases). Trimming removed 0 bases from V and 1 base from J, with 17 bases in between. Per germline, CDR1 SGHRS and CDR2 YFSETQ. CDR3 length: 17 residues. The CDR3 nucleotides read TGCGCCAGCAGCTTGGGAGGGACAGGACTAGGGTCCTACGAGCAGTACTTC. Encoded protein: CASSLGGTGLGSYEQYF. The complete variable domain, with remaining parts taken from reference TRBV5-1 and TRBJ2-7, reads KAGVTQTPRYLIKTRGQQVTLSCSPISGHRSVSWYQQTPGQGLQFLFEYFSETQRNKGNFPGRFSGRQFSNSRSEMNVSTLELGDSALYLCASSLGGTGLGSYEQYFGPGTRLTVT.

This clone has just a few counts. The rearrangement joins TRBV5-3 to TRBJ2-7; 8 bases fit TRBD1. TRBV5-3 is sorted into the ORF group, with uncertain function. The CDR3 loop spans 16 amino acids. The V gene end was trimmed by 4 bases and the J gene end by 3 bases; junction bases not matched to a gene: 12. DNA of the CDR3: TGTGCCAGAAGCCCGAGACAGGGGAAAGGGTTCTACGAGCAGTACTTC. Residues: CARSPRQGKGFYEQYF.

The chain has TRBV5-4 and TRBJ1-1; D is possibly TRBD1 (5 bases). Germline values: CDR1 SGHNT, CDR2 YYREEE (reference sequence). V was clipped by 6 bases and J by 0 bases, with 15 bases between them. This CDR3 contains 15 residues. CDR3 sequence reads: CASNKRDGMNTEAFF. In DNA form, the CDR3 reads TGTGCCAGCAACAAGCGGGACGGTATGAACACTGAAGCTTTCTTT.

This CDR3 reads CASSPPRGYMNTEAFF. The CDR3 DNA reads TGTGCCAGCTCACCACCGCGGGGGTACATGAACACTGAAGCTTTCTTT. V gene TRBV18 combines with J gene TRBJ1-1; D possibly corresponds to TRBD1 (5 bases). Germline CDR1 is KGHSH and CDR2 is LQKENI. V was clipped by 0 bases and J by 0 bases, with 11 bases between them. This CDR3 is built from 16 residues.

The V gene is TRBV5-5, the J gene TRBJ2-3, with D uncertain. Trimming removed 4 bases from V and 5 bases from J, with 8 bases in between. The CDR3 runs to 12 residues. Germline V gene lookup returns CDR1 SGHKS and CDR2 YYEKEE (reference sequence). The CDR3 region is CASSRDRDTQYF. The CDR3 region has the DNA TGTGCCAGCAGCCGCGATCGAGATACGCAGTATTTT.

The chain links TRBV27 to TRBJ2-1; 10 bases match TRBD1. J was trimmed by 7 bases and V by 6 bases; bases with no gene match: 9. CDR1 and CDR2 from the germline V gene are MNHEY and SMNVEV (reference sequence). The CDR3 is 15 residues long. The DNA for the CDR3 is TGTGCCAGCAGGGGGGACAGGGGTCTTTTTAATGAGCAGTTCTTC. Its protein product is CASRGDRGLFNEQFF.

This rearrangement joins TRBV10-3 to TRBJ1-5; D not certain. V gave up 2 bases and J gave up 2 bases, with 10 bases separating them. CDR1 is ENHRY, CDR2 SYGVKD, per germline. The CDR3 is made up of 15 amino acids. The CDR3 protein is CAISETRLGNQPQHF. The CDR3 DNA reads TGTGCCATCAGTGAGACTCGCTTGGGCAATCAGCCCCAGCATTTT.

This clone has a handful of counts. This rearrangement joins TRBV5-4 to TRBJ2-3; 9 bases are a match to TRBD2. Losses at the gene ends were 2 bases for V and 2 bases for J; bases not matched to a gene: 6. The CDR3 is 16 residues long. The germline gives CDR1 SGHNT, CDR2 YYREEE (reference sequence). CDR3 region: CASSFRLAGYTDTQYF. CDR3 in DNA: TGTGCCAGCAGCTTTCGGCTAGCGGGGTACACAGATACGCAGTATTTT.

V gene TRBV11-1 combines with J gene TRBJ2-1; TRBD1 might be the D (5 bases). Looked up from germline, CDR1 is SGHAT and CDR2 is FQDESV (reference sequence). The CDR3 totals 15 residues. V was trimmed by 2 bases and J by 5 bases, leaving 13 bases between them. CDR3 DNA sequence: TGTGCCAGCAGCTTAAGTGACAGTCCACACAATGAGCAGTTCTTC. As protein: CASSLSDSPHNEQFF.

This clone was seen a handful of times. CDR3 DNA: TGTGCCAGCAGTTTATACTCAGGGGAGGGCGAGCAGTACTTC. Protein: CASSLYSGEGEQYF. This chain uses TRBV27 with TRBJ2-7, with D perhaps matching TRBD2 (7 bases). The CDR3 covers 14 residues. Per the germline V gene, CDR1 is MNHEY and CDR2 is SMNVEV (reference sequence). The V end lost 1 base, the J end lost 6 bases, and 13 bases lay between the germline ends.

The V gene is TRBV6-5, the J gene TRBJ1-2; 7 positions agree with TRBD1. Germline CDR1 reads MNHEY; CDR2 reads SVGAGI. There are 14 residues in the CDR3. V lost 4 bases, J lost 7 bases, and 9 bases stayed unmatched. This CDR3 is CASSSMTGILGYTF. The DNA of the CDR3 is TGTGCCAGCAGTTCCATGACAGGGATCCTTGGCTACACCTTC.

A word on this clone: One junction end does not reproduce the germline sequence, and a read error may be involved. V usage is TRBV5-1 and J usage is TRBJ1-2, with TRBD1 matching 9 bases. CDR1 SGHRS and CDR2 YFSETQ come from the germline V gene. This CDR3 contains 18 residues. Written as DNA, the CDR3 is TGCGCCAGCAGCTTGATACCGGGACAGGGCCCGTCTAACTATGGCCACACCTTC. It specifies CASSLIPGQGPSNYGHTF.

The CDR3 region has the DNA TGCAGCGCCCGGGACAGGGCCTACGAGCAGTACTTC. This codes for CSARDRAYEQYF. The chain couples TRBV29-1 to TRBJ2-7; 9 bases fit TRBD1. The V and J ends lost 7 bases and 2 bases, in that order; junction bases with no gene match: 3. The germline V gene has CDR1 SQVTM and CDR2 ANQGSEA. The CDR3 length is 12 residues.

This chain uses TRBV5-4 with TRBJ1-2; a possible D gene is TRBD1 (6 bases). V was shortened by 3 bases and J by 2 bases, with 14 bases between the two germline ends. Germline V lookup: CDR1 SGHNT, CDR2 YYREEE (reference sequence). The CDR3 is 15 residues long. CDR3 nucleotides: TGTGCCAGCAGCTCTACAGGGTGGGGGAACTATGGCTACACCTTC. Amino acids: CASSSTGWGNYGYTF.

The chain links TRBV10-3 to TRBJ2-3, with TRBD2 identical over 8 bases. This CDR3 is built from 17 residues. Germline-derived CDR1 and CDR2 are ENHRY and SYGVKD. J was trimmed by 4 bases and V by 3 bases; bases with no gene match: 12. The CDR3 sequence is CAISDYGGEQVPDTQYF. CDR3 nucleotides: TGTGCCATCAGTGATTACGGGGGGGAACAGGTCCCAGATACGCAGTATTTT.

This clone was recorded once. The chain has TRBV4-1 and TRBJ1-2, with D uncertain. The germline V and J ends were trimmed by 6 bases and 0 bases, with 14 bases remaining between them. CDR1 MGHRA and CDR2 YSYEKL come from the germline V gene. This CDR3 is 15 amino acids long. CDR3: CASRPLGLSNYGYTF. The DNA of the CDR3 is TGCGCCAGCAGACCCTTGGGCCTTTCTAACTATGGCTACACCTTC.

The V and J genes are TRBV6-5 and TRBJ1-2; a weak D match, TRBD1 (5 bases). V lost 7 bases, J lost 5 bases, and 14 bases lay in between. Germline V gives CDR1 MNHEY, CDR2 SVGAGI. CDR3 length: 13 residues. CDR3 sequence: CASTRGGSYGYTF. CDR3 coding DNA: TGTGCCAGCACTCGCGGGGGGAGTTATGGCTACACCTTC.

The rearrangement links TRBV6-1 to TRBJ2-4, with 8 bases aligning to TRBD1. Germline V gene lookup returns CDR1 MNHNS and CDR2 SASEGT. The CDR3 runs to 12 residues. J was trimmed by 11 bases and V by 8 bases; bases with no gene match: 8. Here the CDR3 reads CASLGTGGFQYF. CDR3 nucleotide sequence: TGTGCCAGCCTGGGCACAGGGGGGTTTCAGTACTTC.